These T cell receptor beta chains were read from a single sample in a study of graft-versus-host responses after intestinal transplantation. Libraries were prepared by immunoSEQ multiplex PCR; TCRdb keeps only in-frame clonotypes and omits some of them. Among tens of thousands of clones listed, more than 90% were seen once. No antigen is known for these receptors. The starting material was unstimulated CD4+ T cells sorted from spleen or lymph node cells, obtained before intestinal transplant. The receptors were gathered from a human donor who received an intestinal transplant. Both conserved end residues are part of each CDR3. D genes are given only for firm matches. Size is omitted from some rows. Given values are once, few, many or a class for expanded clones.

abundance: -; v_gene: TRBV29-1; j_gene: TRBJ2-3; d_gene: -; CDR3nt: TGCAGCGTTTATCGCGTCAGCACAGATACGCAGTATTTT; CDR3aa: CSVYRVSTDTQYF
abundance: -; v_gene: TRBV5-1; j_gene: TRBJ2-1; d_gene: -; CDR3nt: TGCGCCAGCAGCTTGGAAGTTAACAATGAGCAGTTCTTC; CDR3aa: CASSLEVNNEQFF
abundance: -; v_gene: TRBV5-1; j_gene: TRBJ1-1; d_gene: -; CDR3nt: TGCGCCAGCAGCTTTGACATTACCGCTACGAGGGGTGAAGCTTTCTTT; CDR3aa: CASSFDITATRGEAFF
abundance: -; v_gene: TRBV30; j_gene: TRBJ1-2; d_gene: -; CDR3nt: TGTGCCTGGAGTGGGAGGAGGGCTAACTATGGCTACACCTTC; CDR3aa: CAWSGRRANYGYTF
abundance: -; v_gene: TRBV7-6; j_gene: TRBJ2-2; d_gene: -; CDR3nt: TGTGCCAGCAGCTTAGCAGGCAGGGGGAACACCGGGGAGCTGTTTTTT; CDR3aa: CASSLAGRGNTGELFF
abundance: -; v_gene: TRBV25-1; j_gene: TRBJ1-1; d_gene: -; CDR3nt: TGTGCCAGCAGCTCGAAGGGGGACCTTGAAGCTTTCTTT; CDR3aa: CASSSKGDLEAFF
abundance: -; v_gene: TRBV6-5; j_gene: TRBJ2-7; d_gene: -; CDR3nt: TGTGCCAGCAGTGACCGGATTACCTACGAGCAGTACTTC; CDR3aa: CASSDRITYEQYF
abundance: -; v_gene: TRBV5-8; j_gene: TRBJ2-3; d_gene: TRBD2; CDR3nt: TGTGCCAGTCCGGGACTAGCGGTCACAGATACGCAGTATTTT; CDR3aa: CASPGLAVTDTQYF
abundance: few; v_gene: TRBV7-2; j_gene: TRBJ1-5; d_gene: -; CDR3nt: TGTGCCAGCAGCTTAGGGGGGGCGGGCAATCAGCCCCAGCATTTT; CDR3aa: CASSLGGAGNQPQHF
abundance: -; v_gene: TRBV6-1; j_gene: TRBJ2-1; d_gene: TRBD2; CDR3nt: TGTGCCAGCAGCGAGACTAGCGGGACCCACAATGAGCAGTTCTTC; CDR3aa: CASSETSGTHNEQFF
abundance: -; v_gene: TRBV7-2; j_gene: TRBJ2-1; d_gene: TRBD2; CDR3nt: TGTGCCAGCAGCTTAGGGTCTAGCGGGAGTTATGAGCAGTTCTTC; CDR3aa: CASSLGSSGSYEQFF
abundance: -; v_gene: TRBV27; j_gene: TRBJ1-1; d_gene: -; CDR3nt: TGTGCCAGCAGGAGGGACACTGAAGCTTTCTTT; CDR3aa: CASRRDTEAFF
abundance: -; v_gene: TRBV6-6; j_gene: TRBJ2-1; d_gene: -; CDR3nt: TGTGCCAGCAGTCGGGGCGGGACCCCCTACAATGAGCAGTTCTTC; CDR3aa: CASSRGGTPYNEQFF
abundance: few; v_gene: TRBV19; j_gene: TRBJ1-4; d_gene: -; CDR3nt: TGTGCCAGTAGTAGGACCCCTTCCAATGAAAAACTGTTTTTT; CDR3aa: CASSRTPSNEKLFF
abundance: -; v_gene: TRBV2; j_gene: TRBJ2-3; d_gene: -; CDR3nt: TGTGCCAGCGTTAGGGGGTCCAACACAGATACGCAGTATTTT; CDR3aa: CASVRGSNTDTQYF
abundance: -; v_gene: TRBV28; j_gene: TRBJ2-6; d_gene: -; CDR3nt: TGTGCCAGCAGTTCACCGGGTTTGGGGGCCAACGTCCTGACTTTC; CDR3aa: CASSSPGLGANVLTF
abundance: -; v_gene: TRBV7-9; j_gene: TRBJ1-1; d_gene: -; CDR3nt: TGTGCCAGCAGCCCGGACAGACGGAACACTGAAGCTTTCTTT; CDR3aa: CASSPDRRNTEAFF
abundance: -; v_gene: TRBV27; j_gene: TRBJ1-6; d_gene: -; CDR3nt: TGTGCCAGCAGTTTAACGGGGTTGGGTTCACCCCTCCACTTT; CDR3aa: CASSLTGLGSPLHF
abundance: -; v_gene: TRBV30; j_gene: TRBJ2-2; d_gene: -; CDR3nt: TGTGCCTGGAGTGGGGTGATAACCGGGGAGCTGTTTTTT; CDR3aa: CAWSGVITGELFF
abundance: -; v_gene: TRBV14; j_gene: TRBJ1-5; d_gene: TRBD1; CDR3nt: TGTGCCAGCCGCCCAGGGGGGGGGATCAATCAGCCCCAGCATTTT; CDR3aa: CASRPGGGINQPQHF
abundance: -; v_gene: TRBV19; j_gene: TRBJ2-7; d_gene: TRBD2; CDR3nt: TGTGCCAGTAGTATATGGGGAGCGGGAGACGAGCAGTACTTC; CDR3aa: CASSIWGAGDEQYF
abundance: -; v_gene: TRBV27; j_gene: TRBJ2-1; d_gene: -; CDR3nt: TGTGCCAGCAGTTTACTCGAGGCATCGAATGAGCAGTTCTTC; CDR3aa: CASSLLEASNEQFF
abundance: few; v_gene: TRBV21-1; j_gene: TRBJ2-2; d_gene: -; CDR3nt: -; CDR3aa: CASSKVGGGNTGELFF
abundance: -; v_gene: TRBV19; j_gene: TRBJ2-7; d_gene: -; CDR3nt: TGTGCCAGTAGTACCTCCGGGGGCGGGCAGTACTTC; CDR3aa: CASSTSGGGQYF
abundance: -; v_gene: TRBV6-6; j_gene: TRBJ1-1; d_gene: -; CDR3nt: TGTGCCAGCAGTTACTCCCGCGGGGGGCGGGCTGAAGCTTTCTTT; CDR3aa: CASSYSRGGRAEAFF